The present T cell receptor beta chain was sequenced within a study of blood T cells in healthy people across ages. Per germline, CDR1 ENHRY and CDR2 SYGVKD. The CDR3 is made up of 16 amino acids. Using a J-beta primer mix together with a sample-barcoded 5' primer, a second PCR was run for 7 to 11 cycles. TCRdb recomputed calls from the 5' RACE reads with MiXCR, one row per CDR3 protein. The sample lists roughly 1,500,000 distinct CDR3 sequences; roughly 40% were seen once. This clonotype was detected only once. The antigen is unknown. Broader study findings: Comparison with aged donors showed that long-lived donors had more naive CD4+ cells and higher diversity.

Donation came from healthy Caucasian individuals in Russia who were aged about 6 to 95. The V and J genes are TRBV10-3 and TRBJ2-1; 14 bases match TRBD2. The J call may be incorrect, as the DNA end agrees better with TRBJ2-7. This sequence originates from a woman aged 18-35 years in good health. The source material was blood. The CDR3 is CAISEGLAGGYNEQYF. The DNA for the CDR3 is TGTGCCATCAGTGAAGGACTAGCGGGGGGCTACAATGAGCAGTACTTC.